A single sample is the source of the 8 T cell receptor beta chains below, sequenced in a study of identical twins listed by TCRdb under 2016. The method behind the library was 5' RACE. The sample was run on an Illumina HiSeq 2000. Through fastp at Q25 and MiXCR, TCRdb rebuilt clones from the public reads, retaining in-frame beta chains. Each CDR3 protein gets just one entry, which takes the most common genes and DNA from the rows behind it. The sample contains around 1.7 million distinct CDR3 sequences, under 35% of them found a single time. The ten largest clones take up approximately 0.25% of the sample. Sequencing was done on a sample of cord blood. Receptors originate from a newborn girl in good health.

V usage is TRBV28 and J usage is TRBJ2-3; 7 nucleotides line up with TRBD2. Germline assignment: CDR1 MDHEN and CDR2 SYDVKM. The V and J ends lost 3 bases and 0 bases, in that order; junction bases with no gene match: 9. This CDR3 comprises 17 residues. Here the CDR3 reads CASSFPGASGSTDTQYF. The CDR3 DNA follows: TGTGCCAGCAGTTTCCCCGGTGCTAGCGGTAGCACAGATACGCAGTATTTT.

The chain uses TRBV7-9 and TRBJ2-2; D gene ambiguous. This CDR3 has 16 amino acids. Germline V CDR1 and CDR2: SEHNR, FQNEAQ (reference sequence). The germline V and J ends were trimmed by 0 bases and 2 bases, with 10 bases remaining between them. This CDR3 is CASSLARQSNTGELFF. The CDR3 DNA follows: TGTGCCAGCAGCTTAGCGAGGCAGTCTAACACCGGGGAGCTGTTTTTT. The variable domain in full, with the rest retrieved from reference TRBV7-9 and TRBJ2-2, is DTGVSQNPRHKITKRGQNVTFRCDPISEHNRLYWYRQTLGQGPEFLTYFQNEAQLEKSRLLSDRFSAERPKGSFSTLEIQRTEQGDSAMYLCASSLARQSNTGELFFGEGSRLTVL.

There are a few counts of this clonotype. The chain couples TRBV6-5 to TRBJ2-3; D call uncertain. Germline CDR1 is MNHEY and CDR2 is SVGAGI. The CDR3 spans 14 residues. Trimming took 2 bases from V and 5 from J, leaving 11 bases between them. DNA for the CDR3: TGTGCCAGCAGTTACAGACATCGTGGAGATACGCAGTATTTT. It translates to CASSYRHRGDTQYF.

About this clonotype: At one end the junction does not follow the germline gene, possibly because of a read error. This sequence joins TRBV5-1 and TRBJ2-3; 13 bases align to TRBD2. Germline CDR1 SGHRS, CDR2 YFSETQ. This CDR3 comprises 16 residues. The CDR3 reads CACSPGLAGDWDTQYF. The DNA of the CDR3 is TGCGCCTGCAGCCCCGGACTAGCGGGAGATTGGGATACGCAGTATTTT. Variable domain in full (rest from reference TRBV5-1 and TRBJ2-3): KAGVTQTPRYLIKTRGQQVTLSCSPISGHRSVSWYQQTPGQGLQFLFEYFSETQRNKGNFPGRFSGRQFSNSRSEMNVSTLELGDSALYLCACSPGLAGDWDTQYFGPGTRLTVL.

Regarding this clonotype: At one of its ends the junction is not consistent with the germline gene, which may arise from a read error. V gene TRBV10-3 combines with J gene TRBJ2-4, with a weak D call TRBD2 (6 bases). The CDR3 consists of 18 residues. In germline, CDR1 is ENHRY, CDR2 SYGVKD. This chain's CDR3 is CAIGDRGTSHLAKNIQYF. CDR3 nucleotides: TGTGCCATCGGTGACCGGGGGACCTCCCATCTAGCCAAAAACATTCAGTACTTC.

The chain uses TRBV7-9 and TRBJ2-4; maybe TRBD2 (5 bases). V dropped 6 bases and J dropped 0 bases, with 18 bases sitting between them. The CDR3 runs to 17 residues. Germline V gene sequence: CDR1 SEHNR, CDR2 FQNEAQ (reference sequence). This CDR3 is CASSLRVSGLAKNIQYF. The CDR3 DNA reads TGTGCCAGCAGTTTGCGGGTGTCCGGACTAGCCAAAAACATTCAGTACTTC.

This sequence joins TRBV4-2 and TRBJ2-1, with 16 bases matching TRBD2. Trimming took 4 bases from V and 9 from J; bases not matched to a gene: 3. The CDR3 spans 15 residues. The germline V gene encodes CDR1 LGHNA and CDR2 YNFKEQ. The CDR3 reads CASSPGLAGGTEQFF. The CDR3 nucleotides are TGTGCCAGCAGCCCGGGACTAGCGGGAGGGACTGAGCAGTTCTTC.

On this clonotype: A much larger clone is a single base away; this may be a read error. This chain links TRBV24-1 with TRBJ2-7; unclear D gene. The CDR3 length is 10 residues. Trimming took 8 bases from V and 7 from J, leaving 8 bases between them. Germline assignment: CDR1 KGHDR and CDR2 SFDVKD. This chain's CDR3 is CATKRNEQYF. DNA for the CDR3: TGTGCCACCAAGCGCAATGAGCAGTACTTC.